The present T cell receptor (beta chain) was sequenced within a study of CD8+CD57+ T cells in acquired aplastic anemia (dated by TCRdb to 2017 to 2018). Some background on the complete study: CD8+CD57+ expansion was defined as a frequency above the mean frequency observed in healthy subjects. Points the paper makes about the study in general: Around 30 CD8+ CDR3 sequences were shared between patients and controls but appeared highly expressed in patients and within their immunodominant clones. No significant difference in CD8+ Simpson's diversity was found between patients and healthy controls (P=0.060). In patients, diversity was decreased in CD8+CD57+ cells compared with the total CD4+ and CD8+ cell pools.

This clonotype was detected ten times or more. This clone's antigen is unknown. Base-call qualities are not available, and no considerably larger clone is one nucleotide away. The patients picked for sequencing were ones in whom flow cytometry had shown an expansion of CD8+CD57+ cells. CD8+CD57+ effector memory cells were additionally sequenced from 2 of the 12 patients who had enough cells. Every patient had severe acquired aplastic anemia, diagnosed using the International Study of Aplastic Anemia and Agranulocytosis and Camitta criteria. No patient had received any therapy when blood was sampled. Bead enrichment of CD8+CD57+ cells gave a mean DNA yield of about 1.6 ug. TCR repertoires of sorted CD4+ and CD8+ blood T cells from severe aplastic anemia patients and healthy subjects were deep-sequenced in the study. Patients were enrolled in the USA under clinicaltrials.gov protocols 00001620, 01623167, 00001397, 00071045, 00081523 and 00961064. Ficoll-Paque density gradient centrifugation was used to isolate peripheral blood mononuclear cells.

Genomic DNA served as template for TCR beta VDJ combination and CDR3 sequence profiling. TCR repertoire sequencing was run on an Illumina HiSeq 2000. For the original study's pipeline: Repertoire assessment relied on Simpson's diversity index, CDR3 size and DJ length profiles, and TRBV/TRBJ rearrangement plots. The immunodominant clone was defined as the most abundant DNA sequence in deep sequencing data. CDR3 amino acid sequences were screened for sharing across subjects and compared with published repertoires and the VDJdb database. In-frame beta chains were kept once TCRdb had trimmed the public reads at Q25 with fastp and called clones with MiXCR. Entries are consolidated by CDR3 protein sequence, retaining the most common genes and DNA. TCRdb's processing, not the study's, gives the V and J calls here. The sample table lists 15,000 to 20,000 distinct CDR3 sequences, about 40% of them with a count of one. The top ten constitute 70% to 90% of the sample.

The germline V gene provides CDR1 SGHTA and CDR2 FQGTGA. V and J are trimmed by 5 bases and 2 bases, and the gene matches miss 3 bases of the junction. Reading from cysteine to phenylalanine, the CDR3 counts 14 amino acids. CDR3 DNA is the only sequence kept; it has 42 bases, read in frame from the first base. This clonotype originated in a human donor with aplastic anemia. Sequenced input: CD8+CD57+ T cells sorted from PBMCs. The cell subset or site label, read with the paper, signifies: bead-enriched CD8+CD57+ effector memory T cells from SAA patients. The receptor chain draws on TRBV7-3 and TRBJ1-2; a stretch of 9 junction bases matches TRBD1. In nucleotides, the sequence is TGTGCCAGCAGCCCCACAGGGGGCAACTATGGCTACACCTTC. This yields the protein CASSPTGGNYGYTF. Here the CDR3 is joined to the reference TRBV7-3 and TRBJ1-2 genes, and the full variable domain is: GAGVSQTPSNKVTEKGKYVELRCDPISGHTALYWYRQSLGQGPEFLIYFQGTGAADDSGLPNDRFFAVRPEGSVSTLKIQRTERGDSAVYLCASSPTGGNYGYTFGSGTRLTVV.